Listed below are T cell receptor beta chains from one sample, sequenced in a study of CD4 T cells in relation to SARS-CoV-2 and coronaviruses. These receptors' antigens are unknown. The data were produced by immunoSEQ multiplex PCR, yet TCRdb's version contains in-frame clones alone and is incomplete. The sample consists of 26,000 or so clones, over 60% of them appearing once. The sample taken for sequencing was CD4+ T cells from PBMCs, cultured in vitro. These receptor sequences come from a human donor in good health. CDR3s include the opening cysteine and the closing phenylalanine or tryptophan. A D gene is named only where the DNA matches it firmly. The listing skips clone size in some rows; elsewhere it reads once, few, many or a size class.

J gene,D gene,V gene,clone size,CDR3 protein,CDR3 DNA
TRBJ1-2,NA,TRBV6-4,NA,CASSDSVGDVDGYTF,TGTGCCAGCAGTGACTCGGTTGGGGATGTGGATGGCTACACCTTC
TRBJ1-5,NA,TRBV7-2,NA,CASSLGSSYSNQPQHF,TGTGCCAGCAGCCTCGGTTCGTCTTATAGCAATCAGCCCCAGCATTTT
TRBJ1-3,NA,TRBV18,NA,CASSRGSQPRAGNTIYF,TGTGCCAGCTCACGGGGGAGTCAGCCAAGAGCTGGAAACACCATATATTTT
TRBJ1-2,TRBD1,TRBV6-5,once,CASSQGTGFGYTF,TGTGCCAGCAGCCAGGGGACAGGGTTTGGCTACACCTTC
TRBJ2-3,NA,TRBV5-4,NA,CASSLVQDTQYF,TGTGCCAGCAGCTTGGTTCAAGATACGCAGTATTTT
TRBJ2-7,TRBD2,TRBV4-3,NA,CASSQSTLSGGTQGEQYF,TGCGCCAGCAGCCAGTCCACACTCAGCGGGGGGACCCAAGGCGAGCAGTACTTC
TRBJ1-2,NA,TRBV30,NA,CAWSVLQGAGGYTF,TGTGCCTGGAGTGTACTTCAGGGAGCGGGTGGCTACACCTTC
TRBJ2-1,TRBD1,TRBV9,NA,CASSVGDSRVNEQFF,TGTGCCAGCAGCGTTGGGGACAGTCGGGTTAATGAGCAGTTCTTC
TRBJ2-1,NA,TRBV2,NA,CASSRALYNEQFF,TGTGCCAGCAGTAGGGCCCTCTACAATGAGCAGTTCTTC
TRBJ2-7,TRBD2,TRBV5-1,NA,CASSLARGLAGGNYEQYF,TGCGCCAGCAGCTTGGCCCGAGGATTAGCGGGGGGGAATTACGAGCAGTACTTC
TRBJ2-3,TRBD2,TRBV5-1,NA,CASSPGLAGATDTQYF,TGCGCCAGCAGCCCCGGACTAGCGGGAGCCACAGATACGCAGTATTTT
TRBJ1-2,NA,TRBV5-1,NA,CASSSRTAYDGYTF,TGCGCCAGCAGCTCGCGGACAGCGTACGATGGCTACACCTTC
TRBJ2-7,TRBD2,TRBV5-6,NA,CASSFSGRFSYEQYF,TGTGCCAGCAGCTTTAGCGGGAGGTTCTCCTACGAGCAGTACTTC
TRBJ1-6,NA,TRBV19,NA,CASSIASEGSSPLHF,TGTGCCAGTAGTATAGCTTCAGAAGGGAGCTCACCCCTCCACTTT
TRBJ2-7,NA,TRBV29-1,NA,CSVVGAVSYEQYF,TGCAGCGTTGTTGGGGCAGTCTCCTACGAGCAGTACTTC
TRBJ1-4,NA,TRBV9,once,CASSSRGSSEGKLFF,TGTGCCAGCAGCTCCCGGGGGAGCAGCGAGGGAAAACTGTTTTTT
TRBJ1-1,NA,TRBV7-9,NA,CASSFVRDTEAFF,TGTGCCAGCAGCTTCGTCCGGGACACTGAAGCTTTCTTT
TRBJ1-2,NA,TRBV4-3,few,CASSQALQGDYGYTF,TGCGCCAGCAGCCAAGCTTTACAGGGCGACTATGGCTACACCTTC
TRBJ2-5,NA,TRBV6-5,NA,CASSYGVGQETQYF,TGTGCCAGCAGTTACGGAGTGGGACAAGAGACCCAGTACTTC
TRBJ2-3,TRBD2,TRBV5-1,NA,CASSPPASGGADTQYF,TGCGCCAGCAGCCCCCCGGCTAGCGGGGGAGCAGATACGCAGTATTTT
TRBJ2-2,NA,TRBV6-5,NA,CASSRNTGELFF,TGTGCCAGCAGTAGAAACACCGGGGAGCTGTTTTTT
TRBJ2-7,NA,TRBV18,few,CASSPSGVYEQYF,TGTGCCAGCTCACCCTCAGGGGTCTACGAGCAGTACTTC
TRBJ2-7,TRBD1,TRBV4-3,NA,CASSQELGTGEYEQYF,TGCGCCAGCAGCCAAGAACTCGGGACAGGGGAATACGAGCAGTACTTC
TRBJ1-3,NA,TRBV29-1,NA,CSVKSRDTIYF,TGCAGCGTTAAGTCGAGGGACACCATATATTTT
TRBJ2-7,TRBD2,TRBV5-1,NA,CASSLAASGGLTSYEQYF,TGCGCCAGCAGCTTGGCGGCTAGCGGGGGCTTGACTTCCTACGAGCAGTACTTC
TRBJ2-5,NA,TRBV9,NA,CASSVGFGGETQYF,TGTGCCAGCAGCGTAGGTTTTGGGGGGGAGACCCAGTACTTC
TRBJ2-4,NA,TRBV28,NA,CASSFSGVAKNIQYF,TGTGCCAGCAGTTTTTCAGGAGTAGCCAAAAACATTCAGTACTTC
TRBJ2-5,TRBD1,TRBV7-7,NA,CASSRGGTGVQETQYF,TGTGCCAGCAGTCGCGGCGGAACAGGGGTGCAAGAGACCCAGTACTTC
TRBJ2-5,NA,TRBV12-3/TRBV12-4,few,CASTLGQEETQYF,TGTGCCAGCACCCTCGGGCAGGAAGAGACCCAGTACTTC
TRBJ1-6,NA,TRBV2,NA,CASSENVGSPLHF,TGTGCCAGCAGTGAAAATGTGGGTTCACCCCTCCACTTT
TRBJ1-2,NA,TRBV7-8,NA,CASSYGVGEGYTF,TGTGCCAGCAGCTATGGTGTCGGAGAGGGCTACACCTTC
TRBJ2-1,TRBD1,TRBV11-3,few,CASSLGGQAYNEQFF,TGTGCCAGCAGCTTAGGAGGACAGGCCTACAATGAGCAGTTCTTC
TRBJ2-7,TRBD1,TRBV7-2,NA,CASRSVGQGTYEQYF,TGTGCCAGCAGATCTGTAGGACAGGGGACCTACGAGCAGTACTTC
TRBJ1-2,TRBD1,TRBV5-4,NA,CASSLPGQALNGYTF,TGTGCCAGCAGTTTGCCGGGACAGGCACTCAATGGCTACACCTTC
TRBJ1-6,NA,TRBV2,few,CASRTGYRSPLHF,TGTGCCAGCAGGACCGGGTACCGCTCACCCCTCCACTTT
TRBJ2-2,NA,TRBV7-8,NA,CASSPGDPPNTGELFF,TGTGCCAGCAGCCCTGGGGACCCACCAAACACCGGGGAGCTGTTTTTT
TRBJ1-2,NA,TRBV2,NA,CASRQSSRGYTF,TGTGCCAGCAGACAGTCCTCTCGGGGCTACACCTTC
TRBJ2-1,NA,TRBV4-1,NA,CASSQDLIGARGRWDNEQFF,TGCGCCAGCAGCCAAGATCTAATTGGAGCCCGGGGGCGGTGGGACAATGAGCAGTTCTTC
TRBJ1-5,TRBD1,TRBV7-2,few,CASSYTGGQSNQPQHF,TGTGCCAGCAGCTACACGGGGGGACAGAGCAATCAGCCCCAGCATTTT
TRBJ2-1,NA,TRBV3-1/TRBV3-2,NA,CASSQASLPEQFF,TGTGCCAGCAGCCAAGCTAGTCTACCTGAGCAGTTCTTC
TRBJ2-3,TRBD2,TRBV6-5,NA,CASSQGLAVNTQYF,TGTGCCAGCTCCCAGGGACTAGCCGTGAATACGCAGTATTTT
TRBJ2-7,NA,TRBV19,few,CASREGHLLSYEQYF,TGTGCCAGTAGGGAGGGTCACTTACTCTCCTACGAGCAGTACTTC
TRBJ2-1,NA,TRBV19,NA,CASTPINRFNEQFF,TGTGCCAGTACTCCGATAAACCGCTTTAATGAGCAGTTCTTC